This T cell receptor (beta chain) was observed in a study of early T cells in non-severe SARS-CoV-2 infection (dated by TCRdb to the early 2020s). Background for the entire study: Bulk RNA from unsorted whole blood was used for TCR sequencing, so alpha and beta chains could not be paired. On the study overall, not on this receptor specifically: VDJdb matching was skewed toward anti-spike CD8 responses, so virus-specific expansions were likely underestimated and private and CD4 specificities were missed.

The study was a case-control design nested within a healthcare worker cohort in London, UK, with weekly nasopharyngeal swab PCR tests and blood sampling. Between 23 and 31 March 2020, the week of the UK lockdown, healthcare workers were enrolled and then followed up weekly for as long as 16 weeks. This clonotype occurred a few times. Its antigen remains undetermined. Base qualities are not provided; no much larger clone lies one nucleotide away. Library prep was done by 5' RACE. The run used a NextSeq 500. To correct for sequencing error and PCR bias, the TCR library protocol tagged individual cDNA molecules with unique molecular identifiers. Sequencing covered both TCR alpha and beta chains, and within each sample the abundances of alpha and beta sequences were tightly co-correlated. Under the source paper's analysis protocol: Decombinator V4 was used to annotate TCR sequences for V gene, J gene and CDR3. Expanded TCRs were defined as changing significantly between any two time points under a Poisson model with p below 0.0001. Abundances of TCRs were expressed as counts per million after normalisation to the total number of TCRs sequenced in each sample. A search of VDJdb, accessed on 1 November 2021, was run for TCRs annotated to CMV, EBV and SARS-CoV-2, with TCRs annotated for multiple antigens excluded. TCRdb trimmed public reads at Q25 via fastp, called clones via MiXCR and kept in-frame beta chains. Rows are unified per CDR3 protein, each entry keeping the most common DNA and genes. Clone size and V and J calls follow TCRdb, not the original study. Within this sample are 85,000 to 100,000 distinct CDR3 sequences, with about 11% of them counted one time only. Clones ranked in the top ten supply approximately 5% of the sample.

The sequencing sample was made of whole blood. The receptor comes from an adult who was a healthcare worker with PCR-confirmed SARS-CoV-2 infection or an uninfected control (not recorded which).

DNA sequence: TGCGCCAGCAGCCAGATTGGACTAGCGCTCCTCGTCAGCTCCTACAATGAGCAGTTCTTC. Translated, this is CASSQIGLALLVSSYNEQFF. The V and J segments used are TRBV4-1 and TRBJ2-1, and TRBD2 matches 9 of the central bases. CDR1 MGHRA and CDR2 YSYEKL were looked up in the germline V gene. Unmatched junction bases come to 15, with V trimmed by 3 bases and J by 0 bases. Including the terminal cysteine and phenylalanine, the CDR3 comprises 20 residues. The DNA shown is the 60-base CDR3, in frame from base 1.